The rows below give T cell receptor beta chains drawn from one sample of a study of shared clonotypes between healthy human individuals. The method was immunoSEQ multiplex PCR; TCRdb's version includes in-frame clones alone and lacks a portion of them. The profile shows about 1.5 million clones, approximately 98% of them singletons. The sequenced sample consisted of naive CD4+ T cells sorted from blood. Source of these receptors: a man aged 30-40 years in good health. Both conserved end residues are part of each CDR3. The order of the fields is D gene, clone size, J gene, V gene, CDR3 protein, CDR3 DNA. D genes are given only for firm matches. Size is omitted from some rows. Given values are once, few, many or a class for expanded clones.

>.|.|TRBJ1-1|TRBV7-9
CASSLDDPGWGNTEAFF
TGTGCCAGCAGCTTAGATGACCCCGGATGGGGGAACACTGAAGCTTTCTTT
>TRBD2|once|TRBJ2-3|TRBV6-1
CASSTRLAGGDTQYF
TGTGCCAGCAGTACCCGACTAGCGGGAGGAGATACGCAGTATTTT
>.|.|TRBJ2-7|TRBV7-9
CASRGRGSSYEQYF
TGTGCCAGTAGGGGGAGGGGGAGCTCCTACGAGCAGTACTTC
>.|.|TRBJ2-7|TRBV7-9
CASSRGPVYEQYF
TGTGCCAGCAGTCGCGGGCCTGTCTACGAGCAGTACTTC
>.|.|TRBJ1-1|TRBV29-1
CSVGIGRAGVWAFF
TGCAGCGTGGGAATAGGGAGAGCTGGGGTTTGGGCTTTCTTT
>.|.|TRBJ1-2|TRBV19
CASREQGFWGYTF
TGTGCCAGTAGAGAACAGGGTTTTTGGGGCTACACCTTC
>.|.|TRBJ2-7|TRBV29-1
CSVVEAGASYEQYF
TGCAGCGTTGTAGAGGCAGGGGCCTCCTACGAGCAGTACTTC
>TRBD2|.|TRBJ2-7|TRBV5-5
CASSLDSGRWSTYEQYF
TGTGCCAGCAGCTTGGATAGCGGGAGATGGTCGACCTACGAGCAGTACTTC
>TRBD2|.|TRBJ2-1|TRBV7-8
CASSLNLGLAGAYEQFF
TGTGCCAGCAGCCTCAATTTGGGACTAGCGGGGGCTTATGAGCAGTTCTTC
>TRBD2|.|TRBJ2-1|TRBV28
CASSNVAGAYEQFF
TGTGCCAGCAGTAATGTAGCGGGAGCATATGAGCAGTTCTTC
>TRBD1|.|TRBJ1-1|TRBV19
CASSIQGAGGRTEAFF
TGTGCCAGTAGTATCCAAGGGGCAGGGGGCCGCACTGAAGCTTTCTTT
>TRBD1|once|TRBJ2-3|TRBV7-9
CASGYWDRGPDTQYF
TGTGCCAGCGGTTATTGGGACAGGGGGCCAGATACGCAGTATTTT
>.|.|TRBJ1-4|TRBV5-5
CASSLLPGQSNEKLFF
TGTGCCAGCAGCTTGTTACCGGGACAATCTAATGAAAAACTGTTTTTT
>.|.|TRBJ1-1|TRBV4-1
CASSQDTGHEAFF
TGCGCCAGCAGCCAAGATACGGGGCATGAGGCTTTCTTT
>.|.|TRBJ1-4|TRBV9
CASSVRGGEKLFF
TGTGCCAGCAGCGTCAGAGGTGGTGAAAAACTGTTTTTT